The 22 T cell receptor beta chains below come from one sample, sequenced in a study of human T cells and chemical hapten exposure. TCRdb passed the RACE reads through MiXCR, listing each CDR3 protein once. Of fewer than 100,000 distinct CDR3 sequences listed, 11% are singletons. Time point meaning: patch test 2, 6 weeks after DPC sensitization. Treatment specified: therapeutic diphenylcyclopropenone sensitization with weekly scalp DPC. Sequenced here: whole blood, sampled in connection with sensitization to the hapten diphenylcyclopropenone (DPC). These receptors were collected from a man in his late teens or twenties with alopecia areata. Some clones in this sample may be carry-over from other donors' samples.

This clonotype showed up just once. The chain has TRBV6-2 or TRBV6-3 and TRBJ2-4, with D possibly called TRBD1 or TRBD2 (6 bases each). The CDR3 runs 14 residues. The V and J ends lost 6 bases and 3 bases respectively, with 12 bases between them. CDR1 and CDR2 (germline): MNHEY, SVGEGT. The CDR3 region is CASSGGSYKNIQYF. The CDR3 DNA sequence: TGTGCCAGCAGCGGGGGCTCGTACAAAAACATTCAGTACTTC.

Ten or more counts support this clonotype. The rearrangement links TRBV6-5 to TRBJ1-1; 7 bases match TRBD1. The J segment lost 7 bases and the V segment lost 3 bases, leaving 8 bases of the junction unmatched. Looked up from germline, CDR1 is MNHEY and CDR2 is SVGAGI. This CDR3 spans 14 amino acids. The CDR3 protein is CASSYSDRASEAFF. DNA for the CDR3: TGTGCCAGCAGTTATTCCGACAGGGCAAGTGAAGCTTTCTTT.

In its sample, this clonotype was seen many times. V and J are TRBV5-1 and TRBJ1-2; D remains unclear. Between the trimmed V and J ends, which lost 1 base and 6 bases, there was a span of 16 bases. CDR1 and CDR2 from the germline V gene are SGHRS and YFSETQ. The CDR3 runs 15 residues. In nucleotides, the CDR3 is TGCGCCAGCAGCTTGAAATCAGACGCTTCTGATGGCTACACCTTC. Its protein is CASSLKSDASDGYTF. Variable domain in full (rest from reference TRBV5-1 and TRBJ1-2): KAGVTQTPRYLIKTRGQQVTLSCSPISGHRSVSWYQQTPGQGLQFLFEYFSETQRNKGNFPGRFSGRQFSNSRSEMNVSTLELGDSALYLCASSLKSDASDGYTFGSGTRLTVV.

This clonotype was detected a few times. V usage is TRBV5-5 and J usage is TRBJ1-2, with D uncertain. V lost 7 bases, J lost 1 base, and 14 bases lay in between. Germline V gene sequence: CDR1 SGHKS, CDR2 YYEKEE (reference sequence). This CDR3 has 14 residues. The CDR3 protein is CASYAGRDNYGYTF. CDR3 sequence (DNA): TGTGCCAGCTACGCGGGCAGAGATAACTATGGCTACACCTTC.

At least ten counts were recorded for this clonotype. The genes are TRBV20-1 and TRBJ2-3, with a weak D call TRBD2 (7 bases). The CDR3 runs 14 residues. CDR1 DFQATT and CDR2 SNEGSKA come from the germline V gene (reference sequence). V shed 3 bases and J shed 10 bases, with 20 bases lying between them. CDR3 sequence (DNA): TGCAGTGCTAGTCGAGGGGGGGCCTTCAGTGCGCAGTATTTT. The encoded protein is CSASRGGAFSAQYF.

This clonotype showed up many times. The genes are TRBV4-3 and TRBJ1-3, with D possibly matching TRBD1 (6 bases). In germline, CDR1 is LGHNA, CDR2 YSLEER. CDR3 length: 15 amino acids. V was shortened by 4 bases and J by 1 base, with 11 bases between the two germline ends. The CDR3 nucleotides are TGCGCCAGCAGCCGGACAGTAGAATCTGGAAACACCATATATTTT. The encoded protein is CASSRTVESGNTIYF.

This sequence joins TRBV24-1 and TRBJ2-2, with D uncertain. This CDR3 comprises 17 residues. V shed 1 base and J shed 1 base, with 12 bases lying between them. CDR1 and CDR2 from the germline V gene are KGHDR and SFDVKD. The CDR3 is CATSDLPPAGNTGELFF. In DNA, the CDR3 is TGTGCCACCAGTGATTTACCTCCGGCCGGGAACACCGGGGAGCTGTTTTTT.

This chain links TRBV28 with TRBJ1-2; a possible D gene is TRBD1 (5 bases). The CDR3 is made up of 13 amino acids. Germline CDR1 MDHEN, CDR2 SYDVKM. The germline V and J ends were trimmed by 6 bases and 8 bases, with 16 bases remaining between them. The CDR3 DNA sequence: TGTGCCAGCAGAGTGGGGGTAGCCCCGGGCTACACCTTC. It encodes CASRVGVAPGYTF.

The chain uses TRBV7-6 and TRBJ2-5, with D possibly matching TRBD1 (6 bases). Germline V gene sequence: CDR1 SGHVS, CDR2 FNYEAQ. CDR3 length: 16 residues. Trimming removed 4 bases at V and 0 bases at J, with 15 bases between. The CDR3 region is CASSSFGTRDQETQYF. CDR3 coding DNA: TGTGCCAGCAGCTCCTTCGGGACAAGAGACCAAGAGACCCAGTACTTC.

The gene calls are TRBV11-2 and TRBJ2-5; D unresolved. The germline V gene has CDR1 SGHAT and CDR2 FQNNGV. CDR3 length equals 15 residues. Between the trimmed V and J ends, which lost 1 base and 5 bases, there was a span of 14 bases. The CDR3 sequence: CASSLAPDPFETQYF. The CDR3 DNA follows: TGTGCCAGCAGCTTAGCGCCAGACCCATTTGAGACCCAGTACTTC.

V gene TRBV11-2 combines with J gene TRBJ1-2; 7 nucleotides align to TRBD1. The CDR3 loop spans 14 amino acids. CDR1 SGHAT and CDR2 FQNNGV come from the germline V gene. Trimming took 3 bases from V and 4 from J; bases not matched to a gene: 5. CDR3 in DNA: TGTGCCAGCAGCTTCACGGACAGGTCCTATGGCTACACCTTC. It yields the protein CASSFTDRSYGYTF.

J is TRBJ1-3 and V is TRBV19; TRBD1 might be the D (5 bases). Germline values: CDR1 LNHDA, CDR2 SQIVND (reference sequence). The CDR3 covers 14 residues. The V end was cut by 11 bases, the J end by 4 bases, with 18 bases between. CDR3 in amino acids: CAGKRGPRGNTIYF. The CDR3 DNA sequence: TGTGCCGGAAAAAGGGGACCGAGGGGAAACACCATATATTTT. The full variable domain, rest sourced from reference TRBV19 and TRBJ1-3, is DGGITQSPKYLFRKEGQNVTLSCEQNLNHDAMYWYRQDPGQGLRLIYYSQIVNDFQKGDIAEGYSVSREKKESFPLTVTSAQKNPTAFYLCAGKRGPRGNTIYFGEGSWLTVV.

This clonotype has at least ten counts. The chain joins TRBV11-2 to TRBJ1-2, with D tentatively TRBD1 (5 bases). Germline loops: CDR1 SGHAT, CDR2 FQNNGV. Trimming stripped 4 bases from V and 4 bases from J, with 19 bases between. The CDR3 runs to 16 residues. In DNA, the CDR3 is TGTGCCAGCAGCTCAATTAGAGGGACCTTATCCTATGGCTACACCTTC. Amino acid sequence: CASSSIRGTLSYGYTF. The full variable domain, with the rest looked up from reference TRBV11-2 and TRBJ1-2, is EAGVAQSPRYKIIEKRQSVAFWCNPISGHATLYWYQQILGQGPKLLIQFQNNGVVDDSQLPKDRFSAERLKGVDSTLKIQPAKLEDSAVYLCASSSIRGTLSYGYTFGSGTRLTVV.

This clonotype was seen at least ten times. This chain uses TRBV18 with TRBJ2-5; D perhaps matches TRBD1 (6 bases). Germline V gene sequence: CDR1 KGHSH, CDR2 LQKENI. This CDR3 spans 13 amino acids. V was pared by 2 bases and J by 5 bases, with 9 bases between. The CDR3 nucleotides read TGTGCCAGCTCACCAACAGGGTGGGAGACCCAGTACTTC. Residues: CASSPTGWETQYF.

There are many counts of this clonotype. This chain joins TRBV29-1 and TRBJ2-5; the D is unclear. Trimming pared 5 bases from V and 3 bases from J, leaving 10 bases between. Germline lookup yields CDR1 SQVTM and CDR2 ANQGSEA. CDR3 length: 12 residues. The CDR3 loop reads CSVLPDEETQYF. CDR3 DNA sequence: TGCAGCGTTCTACCTGATGAAGAGACCCAGTACTTC.

This chain joins TRBV4-1 and TRBJ1-4; D remains unclear. V lost 0 bases and J lost 3, with 11 bases in between. CDR3 length: 16 residues. The germline gives CDR1 MGHRA, CDR2 YSYEKL. The CDR3 sequence is CASSQDPPGANEKLFF. CDR3 DNA: TGCGCCAGCAGCCAAGACCCACCCGGAGCTAATGAAAAACTGTTTTTT.

This clonotype was picked up a small number of times. The chain is built from TRBV11-2 and TRBJ2-7; D might be TRBD2 (5 bases). Germline loops: CDR1 SGHAT, CDR2 FQNNGV. The ends were cut back, 5 bases at V and 3 bases at J, with 11 bases in the middle. This CDR3 spans 13 amino acids. The CDR3 DNA follows: TGTGCCAGCAGCGGGCCCCGGGACTACGAGCAGTACGTC. Protein sequence: CASSGPRDYEQYV.

This clonotype is a singleton in its sample. The chain links TRBV12-3 or TRBV12-4 to TRBJ2-1, with D perhaps TRBD1 (5 bases). This CDR3 contains 14 residues. V was shortened by 5 bases and J by 5 bases, with 13 bases between the two germline ends. The CDR3 nucleotides are TGTGCCAGCAGTCGAAGGGGAAGAAACAATGAGCAGTTCTTC. Amino acids: CASSRRGRNNEQFF.

The chain carries TRBV15 and TRBJ2-5; 8 bases are shared with TRBD1. Germline V CDR1 and CDR2: LNHNV, YYDKDF (reference sequence). V trimming: 4 bases; J trimming: 1 base; junction bases outside the gene matches: 5. CDR3 length equals 15 residues. CDR3 loop: CATSMDRAFQETQYF. The CDR3 coding sequence is TGTGCCACCAGCATGGACAGGGCGTTCCAAGAGACCCAGTACTTC.

V gene TRBV7-2 combines with J gene TRBJ2-5; D is tentatively TRBD1 or TRBD2 (5 bases each). The germline gives CDR1 SGHTA, CDR2 FQGNSA. CDR3 length: 14 residues. The ends were cut back, 5 bases at V and 1 base at J, with 11 bases in the middle. The CDR3 is CASSPGASQETQYF. As DNA, the CDR3 is TGTGCCAGCAGCCCCGGGGCAAGCCAAGAGACCCAGTACTTC.

In this sample, this clonotype turned up many times. The chain employs TRBV7-6 and TRBJ1-1; TRBD1 is a possible D gene (6 bases). The CDR3 has 15 residues. Per germline, CDR1 SGHVS and CDR2 FNYEAQ. Trimming took off 2 bases at V and 0 bases at J, with 10 bases between the two ends. The CDR3 is CASSLNRELNTEAFF. CDR3 nucleotide sequence: TGTGCCAGCAGCTTAAACAGGGAGTTGAACACTGAAGCTTTCTTT.

This clonotype was seen only a few times. The V gene is TRBV4-1, the J gene TRBJ2-1; 10 positions agree with TRBD2. CDR3 length: 18 residues. V gave up 1 base and J gave up 2 bases; unmatched junction bases: 8. The germline CDR1 and CDR2 sequences are MGHRA and YSYEKL. The CDR3 loop reads CASSQVGSGGMTYNEQFF. CDR3 sequence (DNA): TGCGCCAGCAGCCAAGTTGGTAGCGGGGGGATGACCTACAATGAGCAGTTCTTC.